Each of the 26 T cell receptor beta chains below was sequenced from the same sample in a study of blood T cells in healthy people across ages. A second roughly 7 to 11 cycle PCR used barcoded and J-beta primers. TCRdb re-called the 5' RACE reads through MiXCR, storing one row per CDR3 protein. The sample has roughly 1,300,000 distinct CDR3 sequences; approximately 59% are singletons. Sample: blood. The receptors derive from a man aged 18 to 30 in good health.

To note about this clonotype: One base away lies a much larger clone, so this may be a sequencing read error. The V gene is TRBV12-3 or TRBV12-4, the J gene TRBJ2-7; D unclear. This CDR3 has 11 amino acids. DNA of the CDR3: TGTGTCAGCAGTTACACCTACGAGCAGTACTTC. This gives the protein CVSSYTYEQYF.

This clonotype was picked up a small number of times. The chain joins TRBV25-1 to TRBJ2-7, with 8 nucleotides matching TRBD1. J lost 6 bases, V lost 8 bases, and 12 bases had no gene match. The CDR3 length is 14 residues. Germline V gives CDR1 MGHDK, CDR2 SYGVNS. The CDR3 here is CASSGGQGFFEQYF. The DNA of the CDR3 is TGTGCCAGCTCCGGAGGACAGGGCTTTTTCGAGCAGTACTTC.

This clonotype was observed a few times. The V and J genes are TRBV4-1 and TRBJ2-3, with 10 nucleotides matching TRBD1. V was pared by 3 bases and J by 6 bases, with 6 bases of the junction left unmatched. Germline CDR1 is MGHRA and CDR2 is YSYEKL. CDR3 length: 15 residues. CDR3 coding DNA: TGCGCCAGCAGCCACCGACAGGGGGCATCGGATACGCAGTATTTT. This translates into CASSHRQGASDTQYF.

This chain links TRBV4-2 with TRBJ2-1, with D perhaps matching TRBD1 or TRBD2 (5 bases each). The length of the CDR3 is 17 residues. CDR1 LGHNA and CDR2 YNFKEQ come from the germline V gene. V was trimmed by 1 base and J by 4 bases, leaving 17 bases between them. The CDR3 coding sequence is TGTGCCAGCAGCCAAGTCGTTCTGGGGACCCAATACAATGAGCAGTTCTTC. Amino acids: CASSQVVLGTQYNEQFF.

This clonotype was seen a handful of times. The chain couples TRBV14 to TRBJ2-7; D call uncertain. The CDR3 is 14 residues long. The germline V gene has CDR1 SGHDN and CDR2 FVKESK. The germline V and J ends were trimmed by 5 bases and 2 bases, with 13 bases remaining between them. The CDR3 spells CASSFGRIPYEQYF. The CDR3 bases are TGTGCCAGCAGCTTTGGACGGATTCCCTACGAGCAGTACTTC.

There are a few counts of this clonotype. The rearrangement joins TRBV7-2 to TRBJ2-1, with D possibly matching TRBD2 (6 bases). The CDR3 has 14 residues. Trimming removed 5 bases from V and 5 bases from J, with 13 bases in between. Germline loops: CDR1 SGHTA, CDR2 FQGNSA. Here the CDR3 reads CASSLLATNNEQFF. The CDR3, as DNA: TGTGCCAGCAGCCTCCTAGCGACGAACAATGAGCAGTTCTTC.

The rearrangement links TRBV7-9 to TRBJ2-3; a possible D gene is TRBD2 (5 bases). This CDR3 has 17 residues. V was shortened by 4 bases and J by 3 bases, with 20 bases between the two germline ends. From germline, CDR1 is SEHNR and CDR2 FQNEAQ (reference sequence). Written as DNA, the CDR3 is TGTGCCAGCAGCTCCGGAGGTACCGGTACATTGACAGATACGCAGTATTTT. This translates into CASSSGGTGTLTDTQYF.

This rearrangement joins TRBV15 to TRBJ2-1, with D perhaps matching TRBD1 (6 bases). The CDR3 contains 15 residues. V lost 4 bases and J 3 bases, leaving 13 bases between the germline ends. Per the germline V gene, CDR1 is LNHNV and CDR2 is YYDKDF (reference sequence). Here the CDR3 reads CATSIRRGHYNEQFF. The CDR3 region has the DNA TGTGCCACCAGCATCCGACGGGGACACTACAATGAGCAGTTCTTC.

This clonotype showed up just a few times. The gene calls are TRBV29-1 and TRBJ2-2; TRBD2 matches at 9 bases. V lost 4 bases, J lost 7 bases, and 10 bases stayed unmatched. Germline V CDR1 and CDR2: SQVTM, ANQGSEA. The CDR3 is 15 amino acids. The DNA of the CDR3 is TGCAGCGTTGGGGATGCCAGCGGGAGGATCGGGGAGCTGTTTTTT. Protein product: CSVGDASGRIGELFF.

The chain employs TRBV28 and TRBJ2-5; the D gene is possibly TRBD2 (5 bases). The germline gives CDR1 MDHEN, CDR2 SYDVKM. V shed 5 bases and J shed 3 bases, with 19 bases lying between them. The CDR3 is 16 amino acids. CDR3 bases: TGTGCCAGCAGTCCATACACGCTCCCGAGGGAAGAGACCCAGTACTTC. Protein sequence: CASSPYTLPREETQYF.

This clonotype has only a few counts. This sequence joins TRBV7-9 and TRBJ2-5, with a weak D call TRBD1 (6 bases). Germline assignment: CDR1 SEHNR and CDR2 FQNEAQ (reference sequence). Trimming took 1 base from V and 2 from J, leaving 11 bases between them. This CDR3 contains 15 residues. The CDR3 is CASSLVIRGQETQYF. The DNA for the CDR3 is TGTGCCAGCAGCTTAGTGATCAGGGGACAAGAGACCCAGTACTTC.

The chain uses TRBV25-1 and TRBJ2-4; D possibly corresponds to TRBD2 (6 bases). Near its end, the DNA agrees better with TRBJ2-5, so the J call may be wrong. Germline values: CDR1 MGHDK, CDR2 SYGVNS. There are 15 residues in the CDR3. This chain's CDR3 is CASSSTGTFKETQYF. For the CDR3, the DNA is TGTGCCAGCAGTTCTACCGGGACTTTTAAAGAGACCCAGTACTTC.

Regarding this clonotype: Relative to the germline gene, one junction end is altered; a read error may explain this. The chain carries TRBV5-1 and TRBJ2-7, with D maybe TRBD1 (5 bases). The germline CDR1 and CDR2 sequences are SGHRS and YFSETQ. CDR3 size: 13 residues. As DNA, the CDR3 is TGCGCCAGCAGGGGAACAGGATTTTACGGGCAGTACTTC. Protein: CASRGTGFYGQYF. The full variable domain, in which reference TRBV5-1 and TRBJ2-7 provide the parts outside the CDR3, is KAGVTQTPRYLIKTRGQQVTLSCSPISGHRSVSWYQQTPGQGLQFLFEYFSETQRNKGNFPGRFSGRQFSNSRSEMNVSTLELGDSALYLCASRGTGFYGQYFGPGTRLTVT.

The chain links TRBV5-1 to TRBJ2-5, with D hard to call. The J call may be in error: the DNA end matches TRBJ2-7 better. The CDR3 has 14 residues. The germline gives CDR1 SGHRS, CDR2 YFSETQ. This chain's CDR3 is CASSLASADHEQYF. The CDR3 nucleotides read TGCGCCAGCAGCTTGGCCTCGGCCGACCACGAGCAGTACTTC.

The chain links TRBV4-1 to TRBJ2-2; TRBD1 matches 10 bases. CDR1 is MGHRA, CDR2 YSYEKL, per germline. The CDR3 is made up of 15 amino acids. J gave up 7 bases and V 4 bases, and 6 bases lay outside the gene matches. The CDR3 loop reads CASSPGQGEGGELFF. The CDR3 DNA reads TGCGCCAGCAGCCCCGGACAGGGGGAGGGCGGGGAGCTGTTTTTT.

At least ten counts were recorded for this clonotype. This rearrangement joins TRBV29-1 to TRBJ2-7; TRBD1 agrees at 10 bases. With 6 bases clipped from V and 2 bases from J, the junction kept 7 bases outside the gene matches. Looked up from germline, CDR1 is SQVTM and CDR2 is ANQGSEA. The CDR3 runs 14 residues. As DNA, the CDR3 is TGCAGCGTGGCGTTAGGACAGGGGGCCTACGAGCAGTACTTC. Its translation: CSVALGQGAYEQYF.

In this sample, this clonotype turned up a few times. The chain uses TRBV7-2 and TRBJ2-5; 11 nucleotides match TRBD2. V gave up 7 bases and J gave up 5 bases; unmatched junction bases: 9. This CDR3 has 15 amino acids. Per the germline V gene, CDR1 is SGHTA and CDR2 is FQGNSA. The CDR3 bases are TGTGCCAGCACGCCTCTTAGCGGGGGGGCTGAGACCCAGTACTTC. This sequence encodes CASTPLSGGAETQYF.

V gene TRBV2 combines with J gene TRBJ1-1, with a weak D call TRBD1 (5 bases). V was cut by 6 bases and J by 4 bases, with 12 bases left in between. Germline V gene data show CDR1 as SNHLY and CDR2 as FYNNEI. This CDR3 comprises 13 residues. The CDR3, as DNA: TGTGCCAGCAGCCAGGGCCCAGCCACTGAAGCTTTCTTT. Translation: CASSQGPATEAFF.

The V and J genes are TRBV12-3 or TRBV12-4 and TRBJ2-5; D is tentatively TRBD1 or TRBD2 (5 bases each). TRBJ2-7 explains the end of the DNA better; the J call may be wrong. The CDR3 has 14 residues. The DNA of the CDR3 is TGTGCCAGCAGTCCCTCCGGGACGCACTACGAGCAGTACTTC. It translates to CASSPSGTHYEQYF.

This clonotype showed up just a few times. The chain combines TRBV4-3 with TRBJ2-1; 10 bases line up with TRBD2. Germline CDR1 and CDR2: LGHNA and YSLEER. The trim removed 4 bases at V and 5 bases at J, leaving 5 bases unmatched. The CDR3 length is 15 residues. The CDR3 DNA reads TGCGCCAGCAGCCTTGGACTAGCGGCCCACAATGAGCAGTTCTTC. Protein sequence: CASSLGLAAHNEQFF.

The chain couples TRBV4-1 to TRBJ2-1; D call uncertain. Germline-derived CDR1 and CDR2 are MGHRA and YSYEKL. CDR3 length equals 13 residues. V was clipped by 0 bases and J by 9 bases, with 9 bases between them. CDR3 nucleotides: TGCGCCAGCAGCCAAGAGCGGACCGGTGAGCAGTTCTTC. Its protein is CASSQERTGEQFF.

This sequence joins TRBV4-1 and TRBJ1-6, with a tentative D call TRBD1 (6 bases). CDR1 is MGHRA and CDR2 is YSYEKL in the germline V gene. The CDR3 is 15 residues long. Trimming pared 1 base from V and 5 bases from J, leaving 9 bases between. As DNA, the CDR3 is TGCGCCAGCAGCCAAGGGGACACTCATAATTCACCCCTCCACTTT. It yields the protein CASSQGDTHNSPLHF.

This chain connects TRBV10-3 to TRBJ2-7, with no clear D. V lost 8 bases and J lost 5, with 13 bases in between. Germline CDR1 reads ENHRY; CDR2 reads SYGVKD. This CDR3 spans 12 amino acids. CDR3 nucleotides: TGTGCCATCGAAAGGGAATCCCACGAGCAGTACTTC. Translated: CAIERESHEQYF.

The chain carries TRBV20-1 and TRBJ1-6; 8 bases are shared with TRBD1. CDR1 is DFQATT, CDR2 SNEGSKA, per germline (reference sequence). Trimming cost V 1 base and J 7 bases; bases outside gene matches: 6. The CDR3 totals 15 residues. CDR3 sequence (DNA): TGCAGTGCTAGAGCTTCTACAGGGGGGAATTCACCCCTCCACTTT. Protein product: CSARASTGGNSPLHF.

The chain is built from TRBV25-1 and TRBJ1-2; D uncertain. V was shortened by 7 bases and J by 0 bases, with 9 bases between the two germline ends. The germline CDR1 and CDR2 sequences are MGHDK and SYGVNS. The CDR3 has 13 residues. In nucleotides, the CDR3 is TGTGCCAGCATGCCGGTTACTAACTATGGCTACACCTTC. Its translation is CASMPVTNYGYTF.

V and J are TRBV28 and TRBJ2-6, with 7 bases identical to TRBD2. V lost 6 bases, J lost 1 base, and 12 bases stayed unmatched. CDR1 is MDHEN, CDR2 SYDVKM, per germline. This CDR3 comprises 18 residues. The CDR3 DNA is TGTGCCAGCAGCCTAGGACTAGGCGGGGGTTCTGGGGCCAACGTCCTGACTTTC. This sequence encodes CASSLGLGGGSGANVLTF.